One sample yielded the 16 T cell receptor beta chains listed below, sequenced in a study of blood T cell repertoires in COVID-19. The data were produced by immunoSEQ multiplex PCR, yet TCRdb's version contains in-frame clones alone and is incomplete. The sample includes a few hundred thousand clones, about nine tenths of them seen just once. The specimen sequenced was peripheral blood. These receptors all come from a man between 45 and 60 years old with active or convalescent COVID-19.

The chain joins TRBV12-3 or TRBV12-4 to TRBJ2-3, with a possible D match to TRBD2 (6 bases). There are 13 residues in the CDR3. Trimming pared 7 bases from V and 11 bases from J, leaving 19 bases between. The CDR3 is CASTTPGGSEQYF. Written as DNA, the CDR3 is TGTGCCAGCACAACCCCTGGGGGGTCGGAGCAGTATTTT.

This clone occurred a few times. The V call is TRBV27, the J call TRBJ1-4, with D possibly being TRBD1 (6 bases). V lost 5 bases and J lost 4, with 14 bases in between. CDR3 length: 15 residues. Germline CDR1 MNHEY, CDR2 SMNVEV (reference sequence). The CDR3 nucleotides are TGTGCCAGCAGTCCCCGGACAGTCAATAATGAAAAACTGTTTTTT. Translation gives CASSPRTVNNEKLFF.

This chain joins TRBV18 and TRBJ2-2; 12 bases are shared with TRBD2. This CDR3 has 17 residues. After removal of 5 bases from V and 1 base from J, the junction contained 5 bases not matched to a gene. Germline V gene data show CDR1 as KGHSH and CDR2 as LQKENI. CDR3 protein: CASSTMGLAGNTGELFF. The DNA of the CDR3 is TGTGCCAGCTCAACCATGGGACTAGCGGGGAACACCGGGGAGCTGTTTTTT.

The chain is built from TRBV4-1 and TRBJ2-5; D perhaps matches TRBD2 (5 bases). Germline CDR1 and CDR2: MGHRA and YSYEKL. The ends were cut back, 1 base at V and 5 bases at J, with 14 bases in the middle. The length of the CDR3 is 15 residues. The CDR3 region has the DNA TGCGCCAGCAGCCAAGTTGCTGGGGAGATGGAGACCCAGTACTTC. It yields the protein CASSQVAGEMETQYF.

Of note for this clone: The same CDR3 also results from other DNA sequences found in this sample. The chain carries TRBV6-5 and TRBJ1-5, with 7 bases that match TRBD1. CDR1 MNHEY and CDR2 SVGAGI come from the germline V gene. Trimming at V came to 2 bases and at J to 6 bases, leaving 1 base not matched to a gene. The CDR3 spans 13 residues. The CDR3, as DNA: TGTGCCAGCAGTTACGACAGGGCTCAGCCCCAGCATTTT. Translation: CASSYDRAQPQHF.

This clone occurred once. CDR3 protein: CASSSWTGRSGELFF. The DNA of the CDR3 is TGTGCCAGCAGCTCCTGGACAGGGAGGAGCGGGGAGCTGTTTTTT. This chain uses TRBV7-8 with TRBJ2-2; TRBD1 matches 8 bases. CDR1 and CDR2 from the germline V gene are SGHVS and FQNEAQ. V lost 4 bases to trimming and J lost 7 bases; unmatched junction nucleotides: 8. The CDR3 is made up of 15 amino acids.

The chain employs TRBV20-1 and TRBJ1-5; no definite D call. V lost 7 bases and J lost 6, with 10 bases in between. Germline V gene lookup returns CDR1 DFQATT and CDR2 SNEGSKA (reference sequence). The CDR3 loop spans 11 amino acids. For the CDR3, the DNA is TGCAGTGTTGGGGAGGTTCAGCCCCAGCATTTT. Translation: CSVGEVQPQHF.

The chain joins TRBV24-1 to TRBJ2-5; 7 positions match TRBD1. This CDR3 is 15 amino acids long. The germline CDR1 and CDR2 sequences are KGHDR and SFDVKD. After removal of 3 bases from V and 2 bases from J, the junction contained 5 bases not matched to a gene. The CDR3 DNA reads TGTGCCACCAGTGATGCGGACAGGAGGCAAGAGACCCAGTACTTC. Its protein is CATSDADRRQETQYF.

The gene calls are TRBV6-6 and TRBJ1-2; 8 bases agree with TRBD1. The germline V gene has CDR1 MNHNY and CDR2 SVGAGI (reference sequence). The CDR3 is 13 residues long. The V gene end was trimmed by 6 bases and the J gene end by 7 bases; junction bases not matched to a gene: 7. CDR3 nucleotides: TGTGCCAGCAGGATGGACAGGGAAAGTGGCTACACCTTC. Its protein product is CASRMDRESGYTF.

V is TRBV7-8 and J is TRBJ1-5, with D uncertain. The CDR3 runs 16 residues. CDR1 and CDR2 from the germline V gene are SGHVS and FQNEAQ. The V gene lost 5 bases and the J gene lost 0 bases, with 14 bases spanning the gap. CDR3 residues: CASSPRTVFSNQPQHF. The CDR3, as DNA: TGTGCCAGCAGCCCACGAACGGTGTTTAGCAATCAGCCCCAGCATTTT. The whole variable domain, remainder taken from reference TRBV7-8 and TRBJ1-5, is GAGVSQSPRYKVAKRGQDVALRCDPISGHVSLFWYQQALGQGPEFLTYFQNEAQLDKSGLPSDRFFAERPEGSVSTLKIQRTQQEDSAVYLCASSPRTVFSNQPQHFGDGTRLSIL.

The V gene is TRBV6-5, the J gene TRBJ1-2; D is undetermined. The CDR3 is 12 amino acids. V was clipped by 4 bases and J by 8 bases, with 11 bases between them. Germline V CDR1 and CDR2: MNHEY, SVGAGI. CDR3 in DNA: TGTGCCAGCAGTTCCCCTACCGGGGGCTACACCTTC. Its translation is CASSSPTGGYTF.

The gene calls are TRBV4-2 and TRBJ2-7, with no clear D. Germline V gives CDR1 LGHNA, CDR2 YNFKEQ. V was cut by 4 bases and J by 3 bases, with 4 bases left in between. CDR3 length: 11 residues. The CDR3 region has the DNA TGTGCCAGCAGCCCCTTCTACGAGCAGTACTTC. This translates into CASSPFYEQYF.

The chain joins TRBV18 to TRBJ1-1, with D hard to call. V gave up 0 bases and J gave up 11 bases, with 13 bases separating them. CDR3 length: 13 amino acids. CDR1 is KGHSH and CDR2 is LQKENI in the germline V gene. This chain's CDR3 is CASSPPAAGGAFF. Here the CDR3 DNA reads TGTGCCAGCTCACCACCCGCGGCAGGAGGGGCTTTCTTT.

The rearrangement joins TRBV5-4 to TRBJ1-2, with 9 bases matching TRBD1. The germline gives CDR1 SGHNT, CDR2 YYREEE (reference sequence). The CDR3 extends over 18 amino acids. V was clipped by 4 bases and J by 0 bases; unmatched bases: 13. The CDR3 DNA reads as TGTGCCAGCAGCCTCTCTCCGGGACAGGGTTCATCTAACTATGGCTACACCTTC. Residues: CASSLSPGQGSSNYGYTF.

The J gene is TRBJ1-1, the V gene TRBV19; D might be TRBD1 (5 bases). The CDR3 runs to 13 residues. Trimming removed 2 bases from V and 8 bases from J, with 12 bases in between. The germline CDR1 and CDR2 sequences are LNHDA and SQIVND (reference sequence). The CDR3 reads CASSIRAGVEAFF. The CDR3 DNA reads TGTGCCAGTAGTATAAGGGCGGGGGTCGAAGCTTTCTTT.

The chain couples TRBV16 to TRBJ1-1, with D maybe TRBD1 (5 bases). The CDR3 sequence is 14 residues long. The V end lost 3 bases, the J end lost 0 bases, and 8 bases lay between the germline ends. Looked up from germline, CDR1 is KGHSY and CDR2 is FQNENV. CDR3 amino acids: CASSHTGVNTEAFF. In DNA, the CDR3 is TGTGCCAGCAGCCACACGGGGGTGAACACTGAAGCTTTCTTT.